These T cell receptor beta chains were read from a single sample in a study of T cells in Graves' hyperthyroidism and ophthalmopathy. TCRdb analysed the multiplex PCR reads with MiXCR anew, one entry per CDR3 protein. Here the sample spans approximately 630,000 distinct CDR3 sequences, around 15% being singletons. The source material was blood. The receptors here all came from a woman in her thirties with Graves' hyperthyroidism. CDR3s include the opening cysteine and the closing phenylalanine or tryptophan.

j_call: TRBJ2-2
v_call: TRBV7-3
cdr3_length: 15
cdr3_aa: CASSRGQGDTGELFF

j_call: TRBJ2-1
v_call: TRBV7-9
cdr3_length: 16
cdr3_aa: CASSPSLLGNYNEQFF

j_call: TRBJ1-1
v_call: TRBV5-4
cdr3_length: 11
cdr3_aa: CASLTDTEAFF

j_call: TRBJ2-1
v_call: TRBV7-2
cdr3_length: 16
cdr3_aa: CASSPRILSSYNEQFF

j_call: TRBJ1-1
v_call: TRBV27
cdr3_length: 12
cdr3_aa: CASSLAGRSAFF

j_call: TRBJ2-5
v_call: TRBV4-3
cdr3_length: 14
cdr3_aa: CASSRESAGETQYF

j_call: TRBJ2-1
v_call: TRBV11-2
cdr3_length: 15
cdr3_aa: CASSLESGGAYEQFF

j_call: TRBJ1-2
v_call: TRBV7-2
cdr3_length: 14
cdr3_aa: CASSPTGSFAGYTF

j_call: TRBJ2-7
v_call: TRBV28
cdr3_length: 14
cdr3_aa: CASTVQSEFYEQYF

j_call: TRBJ2-3
v_call: TRBV5-1
cdr3_length: 14
cdr3_aa: CASSLQGTTDTQYF

j_call: TRBJ1-1
v_call: TRBV5-1
cdr3_length: 15
cdr3_aa: CASRRDGQPNTEAFF

j_call: TRBJ1-5
v_call: TRBV12-3/TRBV12-4
cdr3_length: 13
cdr3_aa: CASSLGTVQPQHF

j_call: TRBJ2-7
v_call: TRBV28
cdr3_length: 14
cdr3_aa: CASSFRGQGHEQYF

j_call: TRBJ1-1
v_call: TRBV7-9
cdr3_length: 15
cdr3_aa: CASSLVIGENTEAFF

j_call: TRBJ2-7
v_call: TRBV12-3/TRBV12-4
cdr3_length: 15
cdr3_aa: CASSSGLPSSYEQYF

j_call: TRBJ2-7
v_call: TRBV25-1
cdr3_length: 13
cdr3_aa: CASSEDSIYEQYF

j_call: TRBJ2-3
v_call: TRBV5-1
cdr3_length: 14
cdr3_aa: CASSTGLSTDTQYF

j_call: TRBJ2-1
v_call: TRBV18
cdr3_length: 16
cdr3_aa: CASSPQTGNLDNEQFF

j_call: TRBJ1-1
v_call: TRBV6-2/TRBV6-3
cdr3_length: 13
cdr3_aa: CASSPRDTVEAFF

j_call: TRBJ2-5
v_call: TRBV7-9
cdr3_length: 11
cdr3_aa: CASTLGETRYF

j_call: TRBJ2-6
v_call: TRBV5-1
cdr3_length: 17
cdr3_aa: CASSLAGGLSGANVLTF

j_call: TRBJ1-1
v_call: TRBV5-1
cdr3_length: 16
cdr3_aa: CASSLQGGSVNTEAFF

j_call: TRBJ2-1
v_call: TRBV10-3
cdr3_length: 14
cdr3_aa: CAISETQRDNEQFF

j_call: TRBJ2-3
v_call: TRBV20-1
cdr3_length: 11
cdr3_aa: CSGLARDTQYF

j_call: TRBJ1-1
v_call: TRBV6-1
cdr3_length: 15
cdr3_aa: CASSFPRTASTEAFF

j_call: TRBJ2-1
v_call: TRBV6-5
cdr3_length: 17
cdr3_aa: CASSYSSGRYSNNEQFF

j_call: TRBJ1-1
v_call: TRBV12-3/TRBV12-4
cdr3_length: 15
cdr3_aa: CASSYGAGGYTEAFF

j_call: TRBJ1-2
v_call: TRBV3-1
cdr3_length: 16
cdr3_aa: CASSQGFRDWGYGYTF

j_call: TRBJ2-1
v_call: TRBV7-9
cdr3_length: 14
cdr3_aa: CAIPRGNGYNEQFF

j_call: TRBJ1-5
v_call: TRBV18
cdr3_length: 16
cdr3_aa: CASSPGGGNRNQPQHF

j_call: TRBJ1-3
v_call: TRBV7-2
cdr3_length: 15
cdr3_aa: CASSHPTGAGNTIYF

j_call: TRBJ2-3
v_call: TRBV6-5
cdr3_length: 15
cdr3_aa: CASSYGTPSTDTQYF

j_call: TRBJ1-5
v_call: TRBV6-2/TRBV6-3
cdr3_length: 16
cdr3_aa: CASGRTGPRSNQPQHF

j_call: TRBJ1-4
v_call: TRBV28
cdr3_length: 13
cdr3_aa: CASRGSTNEKLFF

j_call: TRBJ2-3
v_call: TRBV5-8
cdr3_length: 14
cdr3_aa: CASSLRRGSDTQYF

j_call: TRBJ2-7
v_call: TRBV14
cdr3_length: 15
cdr3_aa: CASSQDQAFSYEQYF